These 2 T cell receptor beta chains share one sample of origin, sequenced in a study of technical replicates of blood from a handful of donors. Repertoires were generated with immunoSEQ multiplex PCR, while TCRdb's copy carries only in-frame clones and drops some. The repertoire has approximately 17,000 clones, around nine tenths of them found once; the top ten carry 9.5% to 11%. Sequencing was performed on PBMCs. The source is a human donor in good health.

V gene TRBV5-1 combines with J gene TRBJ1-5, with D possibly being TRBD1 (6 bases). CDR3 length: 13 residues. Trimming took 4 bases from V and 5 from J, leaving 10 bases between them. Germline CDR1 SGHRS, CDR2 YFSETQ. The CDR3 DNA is TGCGCCAGCAGCCGGGACACCGATCAGCCCCAGCATTTT. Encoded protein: CASSRDTDQPQHF. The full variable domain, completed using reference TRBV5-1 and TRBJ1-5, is KAGVTQTPRYLIKTRGQQVTLSCSPISGHRSVSWYQQTPGQGLQFLFEYFSETQRNKGNFPGRFSGRQFSNSRSEMNVSTLELGDSALYLCASSRDTDQPQHFGDGTRLSIL.

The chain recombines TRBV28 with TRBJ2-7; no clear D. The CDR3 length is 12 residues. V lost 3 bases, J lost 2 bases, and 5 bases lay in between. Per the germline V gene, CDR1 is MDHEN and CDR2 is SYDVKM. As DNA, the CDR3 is TGTGCCAGCAGTTTTCAGGCCTACGAGCAGTACTTC. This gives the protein CASSFQAYEQYF.